This T cell receptor beta chain was captured in a study of T cell responses to AZD1222 COVID-19 vaccine. General observations from the study: Repertoires were sampled only after the peak T cell response. Spike-specific TCR depth and breadth grew after two AZD1222 doses. There were mostly white British donors and more females than males, and clonal diversity was possibly underestimated. Just a handful of AZD1222 recipients were seropositive at baseline.

About this clone: Its antigen remains unknown.

The V end was cut by 5 bases, the J end by 6 bases, with 12 bases between. Germline CDR1 and CDR2: MDHEN and SYDVKM. This CDR3 has 13 amino acids. Method: immunoSEQ multiplex PCR; TCRdb's copy keeps in-frame clones and lacks some. Found here are 75,000 to 100,000 clones, roughly 84% of them singletons; the top ten hold about 2.5%. V gene TRBV28 combines with J gene TRBJ2-3; D tentatively fits TRBD1 or TRBD2 (6 bases each). The sequencing used peripheral blood, collected on day 0 of AZD1222 vaccination. The TCR sequence derives from an adult in good health. The CDR3 DNA is TGTGCCAGCAGTACTACAGGGAGGGATACGCAGTATTTT. Protein sequence: CASSTTGRDTQYF.